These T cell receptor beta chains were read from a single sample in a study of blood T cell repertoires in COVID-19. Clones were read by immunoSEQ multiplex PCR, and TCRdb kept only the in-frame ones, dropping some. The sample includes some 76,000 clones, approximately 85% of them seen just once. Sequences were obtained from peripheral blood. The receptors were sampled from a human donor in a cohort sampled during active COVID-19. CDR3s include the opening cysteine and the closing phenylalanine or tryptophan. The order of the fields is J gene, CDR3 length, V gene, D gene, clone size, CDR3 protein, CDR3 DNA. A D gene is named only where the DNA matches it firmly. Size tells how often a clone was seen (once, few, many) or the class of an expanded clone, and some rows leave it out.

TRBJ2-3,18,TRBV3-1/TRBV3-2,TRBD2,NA,CASSLGTSGGPLTDTQYF,TGTGCCAGCAGCCTCGGGACTAGCGGGGGGCCCTTAACAGATACGCAGTATTTT
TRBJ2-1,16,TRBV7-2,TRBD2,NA,CASSPLSGGLYNEQFF,TGTGCCAGCAGCCCACTTAGCGGGGGGCTCTACAATGAGCAGTTCTTC
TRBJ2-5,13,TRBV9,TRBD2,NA,CASSIAGQETQYF,TGTGCCAGCAGCATAGCGGGGCAAGAGACCCAGTACTTC
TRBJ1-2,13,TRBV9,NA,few,CASSVDSNYGYTF,TGTGCCAGCAGCGTTGACAGCAACTATGGCTACACCTTC
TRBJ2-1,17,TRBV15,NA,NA,CATSRDLPSAGYNEQFF,TGTGCCACCAGCAGAGATTTACCTAGCGCCGGTTACAATGAGCAGTTCTTC
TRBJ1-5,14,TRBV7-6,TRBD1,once,CASSRDRGIQPQHF,TGTGCCAGCAGCCGCGACAGGGGAATTCAGCCCCAGCATTTT
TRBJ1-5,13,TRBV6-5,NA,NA,CASTREGGQPQHF,TGTGCCAGCACCCGGGAGGGGGGTCAGCCCCAGCATTTT
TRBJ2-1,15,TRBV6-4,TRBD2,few,CASSETSGSYNEQFF,TGTGCCAGCAGTGAGACTAGCGGGTCCTACAATGAGCAGTTCTTC
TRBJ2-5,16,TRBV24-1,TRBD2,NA,CATSEVSGGAPETQYF,TGTGCCACCAGTGAAGTTAGCGGGGGGGCCCCAGAGACCCAGTACTTC
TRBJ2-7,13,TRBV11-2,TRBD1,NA,CASSLGTGYEQYF,TGTGCCAGCAGCTTAGGGACAGGGTACGAGCAGTACTTC
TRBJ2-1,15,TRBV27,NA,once,CASSLQGQVHNEQFF,TGTGCCAGCAGTTTACAGGGGCAGGTCCACAATGAGCAGTTCTTC
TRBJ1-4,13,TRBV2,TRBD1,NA,CASSNQGGEKLFF,TGTGCCAGCTCTAACCAGGGGGGTGAAAAACTGTTTTTT
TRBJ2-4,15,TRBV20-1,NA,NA,CSASTLAVAKNIQYF,TGCAGTGCTAGTACTCTAGCAGTAGCCAAAAACATTCAGTACTTC
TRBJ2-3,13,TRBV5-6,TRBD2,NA,CASSHWTRATQYF,TGTGCCAGCAGCCATTGGACTAGGGCTACGCAGTATTTT
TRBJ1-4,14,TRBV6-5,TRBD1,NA,CASSTTGDAEKLFF,TGTGCCAGCAGCACAACAGGGGACGCGGAAAAACTGTTTTTT
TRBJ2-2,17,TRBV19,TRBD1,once,CASSIVGNRGNTGELFF,TGTGCCAGTAGTATCGTCGGGAACAGGGGTAACACCGGGGAGCTGTTTTTT
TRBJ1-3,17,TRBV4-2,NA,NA,CASSQGERAGIGNTIYF,TGTGCCAGCAGCCAAGGAGAGAGGGCCGGAATTGGAAACACCATATATTTT
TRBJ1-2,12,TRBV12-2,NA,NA,CASRLASSRYTF,TGTGCAAGTCGCTTAGCGAGCTCCCGCTACACCTTC
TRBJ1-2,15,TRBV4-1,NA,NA,CASSQVSVFNYGYTF,TGCGCCAGCAGCCAAGTTTCAGTCTTTAACTATGGCTACACCTTC
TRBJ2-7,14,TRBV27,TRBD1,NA,CASSSTGGPYEQYF,TGTGCCAGCAGTTCGACAGGGGGCCCCTACGAGCAGTACTTC
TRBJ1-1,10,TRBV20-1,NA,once,CSARDTEAFF,TGCAGTGCCCGGGACACTGAAGCTTTCTTT
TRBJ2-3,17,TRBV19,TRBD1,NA,CASSIGGRGTSTDTQYF,TGTGCCAGTAGTATTGGAGGCAGGGGGACGAGCACAGATACGCAGTATTTT
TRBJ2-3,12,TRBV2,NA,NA,CASREITDTQYF,TGTGCCAGCAGGGAGATCACAGATACGCAGTATTTT
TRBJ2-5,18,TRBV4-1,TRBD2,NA,CASSPDPPSGGAQETQYF,TGCGCCAGCAGCCCGGATCCTCCTAGCGGGGGGGCCCAAGAGACCCAGTACTTC
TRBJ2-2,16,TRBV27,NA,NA,CASTLGRRFGTGELFF,TGTGCCAGCACCTTAGGGCGGAGGTTTGGAACCGGGGAGCTGTTTTTT
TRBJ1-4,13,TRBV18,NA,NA,CASSPPGEEKLFF,TGTGCCAGCTCCCCCCCGGGTGAAGAAAAACTGTTTTTT
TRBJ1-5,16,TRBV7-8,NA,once,CASSSFNRNSNQPQHF,TGTGCCAGCAGCTCATTTAACAGGAATAGCAATCAGCCCCAGCATTTT
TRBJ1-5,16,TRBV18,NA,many,CASSPRGQNSNQPQHF,TGTGCCAGCTCACCACGAGGCCAGAATAGCAATCAGCCCCAGCATTTT